The rows below give T cell receptor beta chains drawn from one sample of a study of shared clonotypes between healthy human individuals. Sequenced by immunoSEQ multiplex PCR; TCRdb stores in-frame clones only, minus some. The sample lists 760,000 or so clones, around 96% seen once, with about 0.25% in the top ten. The sample was naive CD8+ T cells sorted from blood. The source is a man aged 25-40 years in good health. The CDR3 runs from the conserved cysteine through the conserved F or W. A D gene is named only where the DNA matches it firmly. Rows may omit the clone size; those that give it use once, few, many or a size class.

length: 13
V: TRBV4-3
J: TRBJ2-3
size: -
D: -
CDR3: CASSLAPGDTQYF
DNA: TGCGCCAGCAGCCTCGCCCCGGGGGATACGCAGTATTTT

length: 14
V: TRBV7-9
J: TRBJ2-7
size: -
D: -
CDR3: CASSLVGRVYEQYF
DNA: TGTGCCAGCAGCTTAGTGGGCCGGGTCTACGAGCAGTACTTC

length: 15
V: TRBV19
J: TRBJ2-1
size: once
D: -
CDR3: CASRAGTFSYNEQFF
DNA: TGTGCCAGTAGGGCCGGGACTTTCTCCTACAATGAGCAGTTCTTC

length: 13
V: TRBV27
J: TRBJ1-1
size: -
D: -
CDR3: CASSLDTYTEAFF
DNA: TGTGCCAGCAGTCTGGACACCTACACTGAAGCTTTCTTT

length: 18
V: TRBV2
J: TRBJ2-1
size: -
D: -
CDR3: CASSVLGPRTAFDNEQFF
DNA: TGTGCCAGCAGTGTTCTTGGGCCGAGGACTGCATTTGACAATGAGCAGTTCTTC

length: 14
V: TRBV7-9
J: TRBJ1-4
size: -
D: -
CDR3: CASSLTREREKLFF
DNA: TGTGCCAGCAGCTTAACTCGGGAGAGGGAAAAACTGTTTTTT

length: 13
V: TRBV7-9
J: TRBJ2-5
size: -
D: -
CDR3: CASSLGSQETQYF
DNA: TGTGCCAGCAGCTTAGGTAGTCAAGAGACCCAGTACTTC

length: 12
V: TRBV27
J: TRBJ1-2
size: once
D: -
CDR3: CASSGRRRGYTF
DNA: TGTGCCAGCAGTGGGAGGAGGAGGGGCTACACCTTC

length: 15
V: TRBV10-2
J: TRBJ1-5
size: -
D: TRBD1
CDR3: CASSGETGGHQPQHF
DNA: TGCGCCAGCAGTGGAGAAACAGGGGGGCATCAGCCCCAGCATTTT

length: 16
V: TRBV29-1
J: TRBJ1-2
size: -
D: -
CDR3: CSVESVDTTKRYGYTF
DNA: TGCAGCGTTGAATCCGTCGACACAACGAAACGCTATGGCTACACCTTC

length: 13
V: TRBV30
J: TRBJ2-3
size: -
D: -
CDR3: CAWNSDPVDTQYF
DNA: TGTGCCTGGAATTCAGACCCGGTGGATACGCAGTATTTT

length: 13
V: TRBV5-4
J: TRBJ1-1
size: -
D: -
CDR3: CASRDSSNTEAFF
DNA: TGTGCCAGCAGAGACAGTTCGAACACTGAAGCTTTCTTT

length: 11
V: TRBV5-5
J: TRBJ2-2
size: -
D: -
CDR3: CASSLGLELFF
DNA: TGTGCCAGCAGCTTAGGTCTGGAGCTGTTTTTT

length: 13
V: TRBV19
J: TRBJ2-1
size: -
D: -
CDR3: CASSPGLYNEQFF
DNA: TGTGCCAGTAGCCCGGGACTCTACAATGAGCAGTTCTTC

length: 17
V: TRBV7-9
J: TRBJ2-7
size: -
D: -
CDR3: CASSPRRSGDPSYEQYF
DNA: TGTGCCAGCAGCCCACGCCGATCAGGGGACCCCTCCTACGAGCAGTACTTC

length: 12
V: TRBV7-9
J: TRBJ2-1
size: -
D: -
CDR3: CASSLGSNEQFF
DNA: TGTGCCAGCAGCTTAGGTTCTAATGAGCAGTTCTTC

length: 16
V: TRBV29-1
J: TRBJ2-2
size: -
D: TRBD2
CDR3: CSAGGLAGKRAGELFF
DNA: TGCAGCGCTGGGGGACTAGCGGGAAAGAGGGCCGGGGAGCTGTTTTTT